The 26 T cell receptor beta chains in this list originate from one sample, sequenced in a study of T cells in Graves' hyperthyroidism and ophthalmopathy. What was amplified from RNA transcripts were TCR beta CDR3 regions. Carried out on the TCR CDR3, a first-round RT-PCR used the HTBI primer set. MiXCR was run by TCRdb on the multiplex PCR reads, yielding one entry per CDR3 protein. The sample has approximately 640,000 distinct CDR3 sequences, roughly 45% seen once. The sequenced material came from peripheral blood or thyroid tissue (not recorded which). These receptors were collected from an adult man with Graves' disease, either hyperthyroidism or ophthalmopathy (not recorded which).

The chain uses TRBV9 and TRBJ1-6; D is perhaps TRBD1 (5 bases). V shed 0 bases and J shed 3 bases, with 7 bases lying between them. The CDR3 loop spans 15 amino acids. Germline-derived CDR1 and CDR2 are SGDLS and YYNGEE. The CDR3 spells CASSVEDNYNSPLHF. CDR3 DNA: TGTGCCAGCAGCGTAGAGGACAACTATAATTCACCCCTCCACTTT.

The CDR3 is CASSQEGKGYTF. CDR3 nucleotide sequence: TGCGCCAGCAGCCAAGAAGGGAAGGGCTACACCTTC. The chain uses TRBV5-1 and TRBJ1-2; D not certain. The CDR3 has 12 amino acids. CDR1 SGHRS and CDR2 YFSETQ come from the germline V gene. With 4 bases removed from V and 8 bases from J, the gap between germline ends came to 12 bases.

This clonotype was found many times. The genes are TRBV15 and TRBJ1-1; tentative D call: TRBD1 (5 bases). The V and J ends lost 2 bases and 0 bases respectively, with 10 bases between them. The CDR3 runs to 15 residues. Looked up from germline, CDR1 is LNHNV and CDR2 is YYDKDF (reference sequence). CDR3 sequence reads: CATSRRQQLNTEAFF. In DNA form, the CDR3 reads TGTGCCACCAGCAGACGACAGCAACTGAACACTGAAGCTTTCTTT.

This clonotype was seen ten or more times. The gene calls are TRBV7-9 and TRBJ2-7; D perhaps matches TRBD1 (6 bases). CDR1 is SEHNR, CDR2 FQNEAQ, per germline (reference sequence). Trimming took 1 base from V and 2 from J, leaving 9 bases between them. This CDR3 is built from 14 residues. The chain's CDR3 is CASSLGRDTYEQYF. The DNA of the CDR3 is TGTGCCAGCAGCTTAGGCCGGGACACCTACGAGCAGTACTTC. Full variable domain (outside the CDR3, taken from reference TRBV7-9 and TRBJ2-7): DTGVSQNPRHKITKRGQNVTFRCDPISEHNRLYWYRQTLGQGPEFLTYFQNEAQLEKSRLLSDRFSAERPKGSFSTLEIQRTEQGDSAMYLCASSLGRDTYEQYFGPGTRLTVT.

V and J are TRBV12-3 or TRBV12-4 and TRBJ1-5; 8 positions agree with TRBD1. This CDR3 has 19 amino acids. V was clipped by 5 bases and J by 2 bases; unmatched bases: 17. The DNA of the CDR3 is TGTGCCAGCAGTGGGCTCAGGGGGCGAAATCACCCTGGCAATCAGCCCCAGCATTTT. Its protein is CASSGLRGRNHPGNQPQHF.

The V gene is TRBV6-5, the J gene TRBJ2-5; the D is unclear. Germline V gene data show CDR1 as MNHEY and CDR2 as SVGAGI. V was cut by 0 bases and J by 3 bases, with 11 bases left in between. The CDR3 contains 15 residues. The CDR3 DNA sequence: TGTGCCAGCAGTTACTCGAAACACCAAGAAGAGACCCAGTACTTC. Encoded protein: CASSYSKHQEETQYF.

There are a few counts of this clonotype. The V call is TRBV7-8, the J call TRBJ1-6, with no clear D. Germline-derived CDR1 and CDR2 are SGHVS and FQNEAQ. V was shortened by 6 bases and J by 2 bases, with 11 bases between the two germline ends. The CDR3 has 15 residues. CDR3 in DNA: TGTGCCAGCAGGGCCCCGGGGACCTATAATTCACCCCTCCACTTT. This translates into CASRAPGTYNSPLHF.

This clonotype appeared many times. The V gene is TRBV19, the J gene TRBJ1-6; TRBD1 is a possible D gene (5 bases). CDR3 size: 13 residues. Germline CDR1 LNHDA, CDR2 SQIVND (reference sequence). V dropped 6 bases and J dropped 5 bases, with 8 bases sitting between them. This CDR3 is CASSQGNNSPLHF. The CDR3 bases are TGTGCCAGTAGCCAGGGAAATAATTCACCCCTCCACTTT. Full variable domain (missing parts from reference TRBV19 and TRBJ1-6): DGGITQSPKYLFRKEGQNVTLSCEQNLNHDAMYWYRQDPGQGLRLIYYSQIVNDFQKGDIAEGYSVSREKKESFPLTVTSAQKNPTAFYLCASSQGNNSPLHFGNGTRLTVT.

The chain carries TRBV20-1 and TRBJ2-5; a possible D gene is TRBD2 (7 bases). Per germline, CDR1 DFQATT and CDR2 SNEGSKA (reference sequence). The CDR3 has 14 residues. V was pared by 3 bases and J by 4 bases, with 15 bases between. This CDR3 reads CSASVSGGGETQYF. CDR3 sequence (DNA): TGCAGTGCTAGTGTTTCGGGGGGCGGAGAGACCCAGTACTTC.

This clonotype was observed at least ten times. V and J are TRBV7-9 and TRBJ1-2, with D tentatively TRBD1 (6 bases). The CDR3 spans 11 residues. V was pared by 8 bases and J by 2 bases, with 6 bases between. Germline assignment: CDR1 SEHNR and CDR2 FQNEAQ (reference sequence). The CDR3 nucleotides read TGTGCCAGCGGACAGAACTATGGCTACACCTTC. Amino acid sequence: CASGQNYGYTF.

This chain links TRBV12-5 with TRBJ1-1, with TRBD1 as a possible D gene (5 bases). The germline V gene encodes CDR1 LGHNT and CDR2 FRNRAP. CDR3 length: 15 amino acids. The CDR3 DNA sequence: TGTGCCAGCAGCTGGAGCGGGGGAGGGTGGACTGAAGCTTTCTTT. The encoded protein is CASSWSGGGWTEAFF.

This clonotype showed up many times. The genes are TRBV29-1 and TRBJ1-6; 7 bases map to TRBD1. The CDR3 has 17 amino acids. V was pared by 2 bases and J by 6 bases, with 13 bases of the junction left unmatched. The germline gives CDR1 SQVTM, CDR2 ANQGSEA. The CDR3: CSVETKGAFCPNSPLHF. CDR3 in DNA: TGCAGCGTTGAAACGAAGGGGGCTTTCTGTCCTAATTCACCCCTCCACTTT.

V and J are TRBV20-1 and TRBJ2-7; 12 positions match TRBD2. The CDR3 contains 15 residues. V shed 0 bases and J 0 bases; nucleotides not matched to a gene: 0. The germline gives CDR1 DFQATT, CDR2 SNEGSKA (reference sequence). CDR3 residues: CSARETSGSSYEQYF. The CDR3 DNA reads as TGCAGTGCTAGAGAGACTAGCGGGAGCTCCTACGAGCAGTACTTC.

The chain has TRBV12-3 or TRBV12-4 and TRBJ2-5; D gene unclear. V lost 5 bases and J lost 9, with 22 bases in between. The CDR3 consists of 15 residues. CDR3 amino acids: CASSGDGRNNQPQYF. CDR3 coding DNA: TGTGCCAGCAGTGGAGACGGACGGAACAATCAGCCCCAGTACTTC.

This clonotype was detected ten times or more. V usage is TRBV7-9 and J usage is TRBJ2-7, with TRBD1 matching over 7 bases. This CDR3 spans 13 amino acids. Germline V gives CDR1 SEHNR, CDR2 FQNEAQ (reference sequence). V dropped 5 bases and J dropped 3; count of bases not matched to a gene: 4. CDR3 region: CASSPGTVYEQYF. The CDR3 coding sequence is TGTGCCAGCAGCCCCGGGACAGTCTACGAGCAGTACTTC.

This clonotype has just a few counts. The chain joins TRBV7-9 to TRBJ1-4, with 8 bases matching TRBD1. The V and J ends lost 5 bases and 8 bases, in that order; junction bases with no gene match: 7. CDR3 size: 14 residues. Per the germline V gene, CDR1 is SEHNR and CDR2 is FQNEAQ (reference sequence). The chain's CDR3 is CASSSQGAGEKLFF. The CDR3 region has the DNA TGTGCCAGCAGCAGCCAGGGGGCAGGGGAAAAACTGTTTTTT.

This clonotype occurred a few times. The chain is built from TRBV5-1 and TRBJ2-5; D uncertain. This CDR3 spans 15 amino acids. CDR1 is SGHRS and CDR2 is YFSETQ in the germline V gene. Between the trimmed V and J ends, which lost 0 bases and 2 bases, there was a span of 11 bases. The CDR3 sequence: CASSLGRASQETQYF. CDR3 in DNA: TGCGCCAGCAGCTTGGGCCGGGCCTCGCAAGAGACCCAGTACTTC.

The chain recombines TRBV5-1 with TRBJ1-1; D is ambiguous. V was cut by 4 bases and J by 7 bases, with 20 bases left in between. CDR1 is SGHRS, CDR2 YFSETQ, per germline. CDR3 length equals 15 residues. This CDR3 is CASSPPVGPGDEAFF. The CDR3 nucleotides are TGCGCCAGCAGCCCCCCCGTAGGGCCAGGTGATGAAGCTTTCTTT. Complete variable domain (other parts from reference TRBV5-1 and TRBJ1-1): KAGVTQTPRYLIKTRGQQVTLSCSPISGHRSVSWYQQTPGQGLQFLFEYFSETQRNKGNFPGRFSGRQFSNSRSEMNVSTLELGDSALYLCASSPPVGPGDEAFFGQGTRLTVV.

Worth noting for this clonotype: This may stem from a read error, because a much larger clone lies one nucleotide away. The genes are TRBV10-2 and TRBJ2-7; possible D gene TRBD1, 5 bases. Germline V CDR1 and CDR2: WSHSY, SAAADI. This CDR3 has 14 amino acids. The V end was cut by 3 bases, the J end by 2 bases, with 11 bases between. The CDR3 region is CASSEGVSPYEQYF. The CDR3 coding sequence is TGCGCCAGCAGTGAAGGGGTGAGCCCCTACGAGCAGTACTTC.

A few counts support this clonotype. The chain recombines TRBV7-8 with TRBJ2-7; 13 nucleotides match TRBD2. The V gene's germline CDR1 is SGHVS and CDR2 FQNEAQ. The V gene end was trimmed by 1 base and the J gene end by 4 bases; junction bases not matched to a gene: 10. This CDR3 has 18 amino acids. The DNA for the CDR3 is TGTGCCAGCAGCTTAGTCGGACTAGCGGGAGCGTTTGATTACGAGCAGTACTTC. It encodes CASSLVGLAGAFDYEQYF.

Ten or more counts support this clonotype. This rearrangement joins TRBV20-1 to TRBJ1-1; TRBD1 aligns across 11 bases. The length of the CDR3 is 14 residues. Trimming at V came to 6 bases and at J to 3 bases, leaving 6 bases not matched to a gene. CDR1 is DFQATT, CDR2 SNEGSKA, per germline (reference sequence). The CDR3 DNA is TGCAGTGCCGGGGACAGGGGGAGCGACACTGAAGCTTTCTTT. This codes for CSAGDRGSDTEAFF.

This clonotype occurred many times. The rearrangement joins TRBV7-9 to TRBJ2-5; 7 nucleotides align to TRBD2. The CDR3 loop spans 14 amino acids. The V gene's germline CDR1 is SEHNR and CDR2 FQNEAQ (reference sequence). The V gene end was trimmed by 6 bases and the J gene end by 2 bases; junction bases not matched to a gene: 6. CDR3 sequence reads: CASSSGLSQETQYF. Written as DNA, the CDR3 is TGTGCCAGCAGTTCGGGACTATCGCAAGAGACCCAGTACTTC.

The chain uses TRBV24-1 and TRBJ2-5; D unclear. CDR3 length: 13 residues. V lost 6 bases to trimming and J lost 5 bases, with 12 bases between them. Germline V lookup: CDR1 KGHDR, CDR2 SFDVKD. This chain's CDR3 is CATSRNRPETQYF. The CDR3 DNA reads TGTGCCACCAGTCGTAATCGCCCGGAGACCCAGTACTTC.

The sample holds a few counts of this clonotype. The gene calls are TRBV7-8 and TRBJ1-2; 9 bases map to TRBD1. The CDR3 contains 16 residues. Germline V CDR1 and CDR2: SGHVS, FQNEAQ. Unmatched junction bases numbered 11, after V lost 3 bases and J lost 6 bases. CDR3 protein: CASSLFRDREGDGYTF. The DNA for the CDR3 is TGTGCCAGCAGCTTGTTCCGGGACAGGGAAGGGGATGGCTACACCTTC.

This clonotype has ten or more counts. The chain has TRBV24-1 and TRBJ1-2; the D gene is possibly TRBD1 (5 bases). CDR1 is KGHDR, CDR2 SFDVKD, per germline. Trimming removed 4 bases at V and 7 bases at J, with 18 bases between. The CDR3 totals 15 residues. CDR3 region: CATSEPSRGLGGYTF. The CDR3 bases are TGTGCCACCAGTGAGCCGTCAAGGGGCTTGGGTGGCTACACCTTC.

The chain uses TRBV5-1 and TRBJ2-2, with D unclear. Looked up from germline, CDR1 is SGHRS and CDR2 is YFSETQ. The CDR3 extends over 15 amino acids. V lost 0 bases and J lost 1, with 7 bases in between. This CDR3 is CASSLGERNTGELFF. The CDR3 coding sequence is TGCGCCAGCAGCTTGGGCGAGAGGAACACCGGGGAGCTGTTTTTT. Full variable domain (remainder filled in from reference TRBV5-1 and TRBJ2-2): KAGVTQTPRYLIKTRGQQVTLSCSPISGHRSVSWYQQTPGQGLQFLFEYFSETQRNKGNFPGRFSGRQFSNSRSEMNVSTLELGDSALYLCASSLGERNTGELFFGEGSRLTVL.